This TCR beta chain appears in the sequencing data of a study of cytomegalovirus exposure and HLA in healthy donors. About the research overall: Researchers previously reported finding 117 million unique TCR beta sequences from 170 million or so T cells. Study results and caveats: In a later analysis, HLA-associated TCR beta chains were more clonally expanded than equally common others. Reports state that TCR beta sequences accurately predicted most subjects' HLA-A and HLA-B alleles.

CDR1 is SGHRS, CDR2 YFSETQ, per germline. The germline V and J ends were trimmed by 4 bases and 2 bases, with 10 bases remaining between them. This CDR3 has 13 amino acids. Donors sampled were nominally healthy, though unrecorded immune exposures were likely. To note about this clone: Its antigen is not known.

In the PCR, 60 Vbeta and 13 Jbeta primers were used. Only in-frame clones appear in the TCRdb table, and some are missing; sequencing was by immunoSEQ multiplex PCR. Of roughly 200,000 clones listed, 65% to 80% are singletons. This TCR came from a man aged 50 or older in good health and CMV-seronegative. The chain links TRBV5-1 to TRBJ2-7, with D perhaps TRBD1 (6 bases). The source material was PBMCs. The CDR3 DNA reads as TGCGCCAGCAGCAAGACAGGACCCTACGAGCAGTACTTC. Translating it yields CASSKTGPYEQYF.